These T cell receptor beta chains were read from a single sample in a study of shared clonotypes between healthy human individuals. TCRdb keeps only in-frame clones here, not all; method: immunoSEQ multiplex PCR. The sample includes 2 million to 2.5 million clones, 90% to 96% of them seen just once. Sequencing used naive CD4+ T cells sorted from blood. The receptor set was obtained from a man younger than 35 in good health. Each CDR3 is given with its conserved first and last residue. The D gene is left open where the match is weak. The size entry is marked missing in some rows and otherwise reads once, few, many or a size class.

D	J	size	V	CDR3	DNA
-	TRBJ2-7	-	TRBV15	CATSQKKDSHYEQYF	TGTGCCACCAGCCAGAAAAAGGACAGCCACTACGAGCAGTACTTC
-	TRBJ2-3	once	TRBV30	CAWSPGWGASDTQYF	TGTGCCTGGAGTCCGGGCTGGGGGGCATCAGATACGCAGTATTTT
-	TRBJ2-6	-	TRBV9	CASSHGAGRNTGANVLTF	TGTGCCAGCAGCCACGGGGCAGGGAGAAATACTGGGGCCAACGTCCTGACTTTC
-	TRBJ2-7	-	TRBV11-2	CASSLELGTSAYEQYF	TGTGCCAGCAGCTTAGAACTGGGGACATCAGCCTACGAGCAGTACTTC
-	TRBJ1-1	-	TRBV5-1	CASSSRPRDGTNTEAFF	TGCGCCAGCAGCTCCCGACCTCGGGACGGGACGAACACTGAAGCTTTCTTT
-	TRBJ2-3	-	TRBV5-1	CASSADPSPTYTQYF	TGCGCCAGCAGCGCTGACCCGAGTCCCACATATACGCAGTATTTT
-	TRBJ2-1	-	TRBV5-8	CASSRGQSIYNEQFF	TGTGCCAGCAGCCGAGGACAGAGCATCTACAATGAGCAGTTCTTC
TRBD1	TRBJ1-1	-	TRBV10-3	CAISDLDRGPGTEAFF	TGTGCCATCAGTGATTTGGACAGGGGGCCGGGGACTGAAGCTTTCTTT
-	TRBJ1-4	-	TRBV2	CASSERGGGNEKLFF	TGTGCCAGCAGTGAAAGGGGGGGCGGGAACGAAAAACTGTTTTTT
TRBD1	TRBJ2-3	-	TRBV28	CASSFRSGGSDTQYF	TGTGCCAGCAGTTTCAGGTCAGGGGGCTCAGATACGCAGTATTTT
-	TRBJ2-2	-	TRBV10-3	CASFPTEKGGELFF	TGTGCCAGTTTCCCCACGGAAAAGGGCGGGGAGCTGTTTTTT
-	TRBJ2-2	-	TRBV5-1	CASSLEPSHTGELFF	TGCGCCAGCAGCTTGGAACCTAGTCACACCGGGGAGCTGTTTTTT
-	TRBJ2-3	-	TRBV5-1	CASSLWGASTDTQYF	TGCGCCAGCAGTCTGTGGGGGGCTAGCACAGATACGCAGTATTTT
-	TRBJ2-7	-	TRBV7-2	CASSLNSIYEQYF	TGTGCCAGCAGCTTGAATAGTATCTACGAGCAGTACTTC
TRBD2	TRBJ2-1	few	TRBV7-2	CASSPWWSGVGEQFF	TGTGCCAGCAGCCCATGGTGGAGCGGGGTTGGTGAGCAGTTCTTC
-	TRBJ2-3	-	TRBV5-1	CASSTGSLSTDTQYF	TGCGCCAGCAGCACGGGGTCTTTAAGCACAGATACGCAGTATTTT
-	TRBJ1-2	-	TRBV6-5	CASSRGRSYGYTF	TGTGCCAGCAGCCGGGGACGGAGCTATGGCTACACCTTC
TRBD2	TRBJ2-5	-	TRBV5-1	CASSDSGGAETQYF	TGCGCCAGCAGCGATTCGGGAGGGGCAGAGACCCAGTACTTC
TRBD1	TRBJ2-3	-	TRBV19	CASQEQGAKDTQYF	TGTGCCAGTCAGGAACAGGGGGCGAAGGATACGCAGTATTTT
-	TRBJ2-3	-	TRBV7-9	CASSSRTASTDTQYF	TGTGCCAGCAGCTCTAGGACAGCTAGCACAGATACGCAGTATTTT
TRBD1	TRBJ1-1	-	TRBV5-1	CASSLDRGATEAFF	TGCGCCAGCAGCTTGGACAGGGGAGCCACTGAAGCTTTCTTT
TRBD1	TRBJ1-3	-	TRBV28	CASEPNTPGQVLSGNTIYF	TGTGCCAGCGAGCCTAACACCCCGGGACAGGTGTTATCTGGAAACACCATATATTTT
-	TRBJ2-2	-	TRBV7-6	CASSLALGLNTGELFF	TGTGCCAGCAGCTTAGCGCTTGGCCTAAACACCGGGGAGCTGTTTTTT
-	TRBJ1-2	-	TRBV7-2	CASSSGGGNYGYTF	TGTGCCAGCAGCTCCGGAGGCGGTAACTATGGCTACACCTTC
-	TRBJ2-3	-	TRBV15	CATSKDGGTDTQYF	TGTGCCACCAGCAAGGACGGAGGCACAGATACGCAGTATTTT
-	TRBJ1-1	few	TRBV10-3	CAISEWATKNTEAFF	TGTGCCATCAGTGAATGGGCTACGAAGAACACTGAAGCTTTCTTT
-	TRBJ2-2	-	TRBV11-2	CASSLGGQRSGELFF	TGTGCCAGCAGCTTAGGGGGGCAGCGATCCGGGGAGCTGTTTTTT
-	TRBJ2-2	-	TRBV28	CASLAGAGELFF	TGTGCCAGCCTAGCAGGGGCCGGGGAGCTGTTTTTT
TRBD1	TRBJ2-2	-	TRBV30	CACGTGQHQYQNTGELFF	TGTGCCTGCGGGACAGGGCAGCATCAATACCAGAACACCGGGGAGCTGTTTTTT
-	TRBJ1-4	-	TRBV5-4	CASTRGANEKLFF	TGTGCCAGCACTAGAGGGGCAAATGAAAAACTGTTTTTT
-	TRBJ2-5	-	TRBV5-8	CASSLGSHQETQYF	TGTGCCAGCAGCTTGGGGAGCCACCAAGAGACCCAGTACTTC
-	TRBJ1-6	-	TRBV28	CASSLSSYNSPLHF	TGTGCCAGCAGTTTGAGCTCCTATAATTCACCCCTCCACTTT
-	TRBJ1-2	-	TRBV6-1	CASSERDRSNYGYTF	TGTGCCAGCAGTGAAAGAGACAGATCTAACTATGGCTACACCTTC
-	TRBJ2-5	-	TRBV11-2	CASSYGTLETQYF	TGTGCCAGCAGCTATGGGACACTAGAGACCCAGTACTTC
-	TRBJ1-1	-	TRBV9	CASSVSGQYTEAFF	TGTGCCAGCAGCGTATCTGGACAATACACTGAAGCTTTCTTT
TRBD1	TRBJ2-3	once	TRBV18	CASSPYGQVSTDTQYF	TGTGCCAGCTCACCATACGGACAGGTTAGCACAGATACGCAGTATTTT
-	TRBJ1-2	-	TRBV4-1	CASSQETGVNYGYTF	TGCGCCAGCAGCCAAGAAACCGGGGTTAACTATGGCTACACCTTC
TRBD2	TRBJ2-7	-	TRBV5-1	CASSPGLAGFSHYEQYF	TGCGCCAGCAGCCCGGGACTAGCGGGGTTTTCCCACTACGAGCAGTACTTC
-	TRBJ2-4	-	TRBV19	CASSIGGDAKAKNIQYF	TGTGCCAGTAGTATAGGGGGTGACGCCAAAGCCAAAAACATTCAGTACTTC
TRBD2	TRBJ2-2	-	TRBV7-2	CASSRTSGRALERGELFF	TGTGCCAGCAGCCGGACTAGCGGGAGGGCCCTTGAACGAGGGGAGCTGTTTTTT
TRBD2	TRBJ2-1	-	TRBV6-6	CASSYLAGGPNEQFF	TGTGCCAGCAGCTATCTAGCGGGAGGGCCTAATGAGCAGTTCTTC
-	TRBJ2-2	-	TRBV11-2	CASSVYTGELFF	TGTGCCAGCAGCGTCTACACCGGGGAGCTGTTTTTT
-	TRBJ2-6	-	TRBV28	CASSFLLGGVSGANVLTF	TGTGCCAGCAGTTTCCTACTGGGGGGCGTCTCTGGGGCCAACGTCCTGACTTTC
-	TRBJ2-2	-	TRBV5-1	CASSLDYLSTGELFF	TGCGCCAGCAGCTTGGATTACTTGAGCACCGGGGAGCTGTTTTTT
-	TRBJ1-1	-	TRBV5-4	CASSQDTGAEAFF	TGTGCCAGCAGCCAGGACACGGGGGCTGAAGCTTTCTTT
TRBD1	TRBJ2-5	-	TRBV19	CASSIFGQGAQETQYF	TGTGCCAGTAGTATATTCGGACAGGGGGCTCAGGAGACCCAGTACTTC
-	TRBJ1-1	-	TRBV9	CASSLREGRNTEAFF	TGTGCCAGCAGCCTTAGGGAAGGACGGAACACTGAAGCTTTCTTT
TRBD1	TRBJ1-4	-	TRBV30	CAWGSGTGTNEKLFF	TGTGCCTGGGGTTCCGGGACAGGGACTAATGAAAAACTGTTTTTT
-	TRBJ2-3	-	TRBV7-6	CASSSWGRPDTQYF	TGTGCCAGCAGCTCCTGGGGACGACCAGATACGCAGTATTTT
TRBD2	TRBJ2-1	-	TRBV9	CASSVATRAGEGQFF	TGTGCCAGCAGCGTAGCTACGAGGGCGGGAGAAGGTCAGTTCTTC
-	TRBJ1-6	-	TRBV6-5	CASTAGGVSPLHF	TGTGCCAGCACGGCCGGTGGAGTTTCCCCCCTCCACTTT
-	TRBJ1-1	-	TRBV15	CATSRDYSGHRNTEAFF	TGTGCCACCAGCAGAGATTACAGTGGACACCGGAACACTGAAGCTTTCTTT
-	TRBJ1-1	-	TRBV7-2	CASSTGDTVGEAFF	TGTGCCAGCAGCACTGGGGACACAGTAGGTGAAGCTTTCTTT
-	TRBJ2-7	-	TRBV9	CASSYQWDSTYEQYF	TGTGCCAGCAGCTACCAGTGGGACTCAACTTACGAGCAGTACTTC
TRBD2	TRBJ2-5	once	TRBV11-2	CASSRAGGRGETQYF	TGTGCCAGCAGCAGAGCGGGGGGCAGGGGGGAGACCCAGTACTTC